This T cell receptor beta chain was retrieved from a study of response to subunit inactivated influenza vaccine. Regarding the study as a whole: New T cells are recruited in small numbers by each seasonal influenza vaccination, according to the authors' suggestion.

V lost 2 bases to trimming and J lost 4 bases, with 12 bases between them. CDR1 is KGHSH, CDR2 LQKENI, per germline. The CDR3 contains 15 residues. About this clonotype itself: The antigen is undetermined.

TCRdb used MiXCR to reprocess the RT-PCR reads, holding one entry per CDR3 protein. The sample contains over 400,000 distinct CDR3 sequences, 13% of which appear only once. The sample in question was PBMCs from blood, obtained 45 days after vaccination. The receptor was isolated from a man aged 50 to 60 who received an inactivated influenza vaccine. The chain employs TRBV18 and TRBJ1-3, with no clear D. As DNA, the CDR3 is TGTGCCAGCTCACCATCCCCGGTTAAGGGAAACACCATATATTTT. This sequence encodes CASSPSPVKGNTIYF.